This is a list of T cell receptor beta chains from one sample in a study of cytomegalovirus exposure and HLA in healthy donors. Assay: immunoSEQ multiplex PCR; the TCRdb copy retains only in-frame clones and omits some. The sample consists of some 200,000 clones, roughly four fifths of them appearing once. The sample comprised PBMCs. These receptor sequences come from a man aged 50 to 59 in good health and CMV-seronegative. Each CDR3 is given with its conserved first and last residue. A D gene is named only where the DNA matches it firmly. Expanded clones are given a class, and other clones once, few, many or no size at all.

>-|TRBV27|TRBD1|TRBJ2-7
TGTGCCAGCAGTTTACCCGGGACAGCTTCCTACGAGCAGTACTTC
CASSLPGTASYEQYF
>-|TRBV19|-|TRBJ1-4
TGTGCCAGTAGGGACAGAGAGAATGAAAAACTGTTTTTT
CASRDRENEKLFF
>-|TRBV5-5|-|TRBJ1-1
TGTGCCAGCAGCTCTGACATTCGACGGGGCACTGAAGCTTTCTTT
CASSSDIRRGTEAFF
>-|TRBV10-3|TRBD1|TRBJ2-3
TGTGCCATCAGTGAGAAAGGGACAGGGGAAAATACGCAGTATTTT
CAISEKGTGENTQYF
>-|TRBV6-6|-|TRBJ1-4
TGTGCCAGCAGTTACCCGGGAAACGTCGAAAAACTGTTTTTT
CASSYPGNVEKLFF
>-|TRBV5-1|TRBD2|TRBJ2-7
TGCGCCAGCAGCTTGGTCGCCAGCGGGAGCTACGAGCAGTACTTC
CASSLVASGSYEQYF
>-|TRBV6-5|TRBD2|TRBJ2-7
TGTGCCAGCAGTTACTCCTGGAGTAGCGGGAGTAACGAGCAGTACTTC
CASSYSWSSGSNEQYF
>few|TRBV6-5|TRBD1|TRBJ1-4
TGTGCCAGCAGTTTTCGGACAGGGGGCACCGCACTAATTTTT
CASSFRTGGTALIF
>few|TRBV19|-|TRBJ1-3
TGTGCCAGCAGGACACTTGGAAACACCATATATTTT
CASRTLGNTIYF
>-|TRBV5-1|-|TRBJ1-3
TGCGCCAGCAGCTTGCCAGACTCTGGAAACACCATATATTTT
CASSLPDSGNTIYF
>-|TRBV4-1|TRBD2|TRBJ2-1
TGCGCCAGCAGCCCCAAACCGGGACTAGCGGGAGCGGTCTCCTACAATGAGCAGTTCTTC
CASSPKPGLAGAVSYNEQFF
>-|TRBV4-1|-|TRBJ2-3
TGCGCCAGCAGCCAAGATAGTCGGCAGGGCTGGGATACGCAGTATTTT
CASSQDSRQGWDTQYF
>-|TRBV6-6|-|TRBJ2-2
TGTGCCAGCAGACCCGGGAGCGGGACCGGGGAGCTGTTTTTT
CASRPGSGTGELFF
>-|TRBV7-2|-|TRBJ2-7
TGTGCCAGCAGCCCTTTCCCACAGAGCTCCTACGAGCAGTACTTC
CASSPFPQSSYEQYF
>-|TRBV6-6|-|TRBJ2-1
TGTGCCAGCAGACAATTAAATGAGCAGTTCTTC
CASRQLNEQFF
>-|TRBV4-2|TRBD1|TRBJ2-7
TGTGCCAGCAGCCAAGATCGGCAGGGGGCATCCTACGAGCAGTACTTC
CASSQDRQGASYEQYF
>-|TRBV7-9|TRBD1|TRBJ1-6
TGTGCCAGCAGCCCGACAGGGGCCTCTAACTATAATTCACCCCTCCACTTT
CASSPTGASNYNSPLHF
>-|TRBV9|-|TRBJ1-2
TGTGCCAGCAGCACTAGGGACATATCTAACTATGGCTACACCTTC
CASSTRDISNYGYTF